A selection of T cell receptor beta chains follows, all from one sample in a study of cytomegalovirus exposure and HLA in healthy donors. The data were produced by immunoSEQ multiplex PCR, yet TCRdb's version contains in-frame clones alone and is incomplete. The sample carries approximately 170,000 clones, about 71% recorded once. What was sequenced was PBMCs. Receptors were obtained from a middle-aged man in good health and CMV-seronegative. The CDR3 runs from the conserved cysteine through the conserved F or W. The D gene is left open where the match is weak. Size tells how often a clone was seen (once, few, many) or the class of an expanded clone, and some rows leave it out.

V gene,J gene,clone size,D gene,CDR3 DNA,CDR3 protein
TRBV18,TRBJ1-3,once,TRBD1,TGTGCCAGCTCACCGGGGACAGGCCCCGGAAACACCATATATTTT,CASSPGTGPGNTIYF
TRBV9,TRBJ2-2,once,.,TGTGCCAGCAGCGATCGGGGTAACACCGGGGAGCTGTTTTTT,CASSDRGNTGELFF
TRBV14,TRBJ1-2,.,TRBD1,TGTGCCAGCAGCCAAGACCGACAGGGTCTTGGCTATGGCTACACCTTC,CASSQDRQGLGYGYTF
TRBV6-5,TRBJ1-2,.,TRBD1,TGTGCCAGCAGTTCCCCGGGACAGACAGACTATGGCTACACCTTC,CASSSPGQTDYGYTF
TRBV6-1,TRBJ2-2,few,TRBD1,TGTGCCAGCAGGACCGGGACAGGGGTTACCGGGGAGCTGTTTTTT,CASRTGTGVTGELFF
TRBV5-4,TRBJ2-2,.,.,TGTGCCAGCAGGTTGTTTCAGGGGAACACCGGGGAGCTGTTTTTT,CASRLFQGNTGELFF
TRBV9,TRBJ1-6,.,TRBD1,TGTTCCAGCAGCGCGGGACAGGGAAATTCACCCCTCCACTTT,CSSSAGQGNSPLHF
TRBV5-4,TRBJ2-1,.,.,TGTGCCAGCAGCTTGGGGACAGTTTACAATGAGCAGTTCTTC,CASSLGTVYNEQFF
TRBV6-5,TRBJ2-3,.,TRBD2,TGTGCCAGCAGAGCGGGGCGGGGGGGTGGGGATACGCAGTATTTT,CASRAGRGGGDTQYF
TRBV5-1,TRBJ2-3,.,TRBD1,TGCGCCAGCAGCTTACAAGGGACAGGGGACACAGATACGCAGTATTTT,CASSLQGTGDTDTQYF
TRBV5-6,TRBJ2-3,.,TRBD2,TGTGCCAGCGGCGGACTAGCGGGGGGGCAAGATACGCAGTATTTT,CASGGLAGGQDTQYF
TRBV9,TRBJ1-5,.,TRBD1,TGTGCCAGCAGTCTCGGACAGGGGAGCAATCAGCCCCAGCATTTT,CASSLGQGSNQPQHF
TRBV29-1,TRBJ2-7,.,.,TGCAGCGCGTCCGGGCCCGGGACATACTCCTACGAGCAGTACTTC,CSASGPGTYSYEQYF
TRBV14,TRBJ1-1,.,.,TGTGCCAGCAGCCAAAAACAGATTAACACTGAAGCTTTCTTT,CASSQKQINTEAFF
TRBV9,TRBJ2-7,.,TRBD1,TGTGCCAGCAGCTTGACAGGGAGCTCCTACGAGCAGTACTTC,CASSLTGSSYEQYF
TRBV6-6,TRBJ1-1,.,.,TGTGCCAGCAGTTACGGGCAAGCTCCCTTAGACGCTTTCTTT,CASSYGQAPLDAFF
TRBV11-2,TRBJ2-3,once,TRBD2,TGTGCCAGCAGCTTAGATGTGGCTAGCGGGGGCTATTTT,CASSLDVASGGYF
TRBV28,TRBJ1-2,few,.,TGTGCCAGCAGTTTAACAGGGCCCAACTATGGCTACACCTTC,CASSLTGPNYGYTF
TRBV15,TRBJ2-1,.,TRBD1,TGTGCCACCAGCAGACAGGGGGTAACCTACAATGAGCAGTTCTTC,CATSRQGVTYNEQFF
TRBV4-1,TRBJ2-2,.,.,TGCGCCAGCAGCCAAGACCCCACCTTCACACTAAGGGGGGGGGAAAACACCGGGGAGCTGTTTTTT,CASSQDPTFTLRGGENTGELFF
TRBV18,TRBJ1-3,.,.,TGTGCCAGCTCACCACCAGGGGCCACTGGAAACACCATATATTTT,CASSPPGATGNTIYF
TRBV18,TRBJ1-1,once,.,TGTGCCAGCTCGCCCGCTATAGACAGATTGAACACTGAAGCTTTCTTT,CASSPAIDRLNTEAFF
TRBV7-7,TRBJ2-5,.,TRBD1,TGTGCTAGCAGCTTAGGGACAGGGGGAGAGACCCAGTACTTC,CASSLGTGGETQYF
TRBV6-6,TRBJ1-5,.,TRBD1,TGTGCCAGCTTGCCGGACAGGGGGCTGGGGGATCAGCCCCAGCATTTT,CASLPDRGLGDQPQHF
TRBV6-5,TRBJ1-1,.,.,TGTGCCAGCAGTACCGGGGTGCGGGGGACGACTGAAGCTTTCTTT,CASSTGVRGTTEAFF
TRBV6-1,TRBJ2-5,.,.,TGTGCCAGCAGTTTCGCTCCGAGGCGGGAGACCCAGTACTTC,CASSFAPRRETQYF
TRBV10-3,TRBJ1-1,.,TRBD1,TGTGCCATCACCCCGACAGGGACCTTGAACACTGAAGCTTTCTTT,CAITPTGTLNTEAFF
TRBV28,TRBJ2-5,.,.,TGTGCCAGCAGGTCCCGCGGGGGCGGTCGGTATGAGCAGTACTTC,CASRSRGGGRYEQYF
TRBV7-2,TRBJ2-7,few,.,TGTGCCAGCACCCTCGTGGTAGGGAGTAACGAGCAGTACTTC,CASTLVVGSNEQYF
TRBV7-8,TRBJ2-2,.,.,TGTGCCAGCAGCTTAAACCCCGGGACACTCAACACCGGGGAGCTGTTTTTT,CASSLNPGTLNTGELFF
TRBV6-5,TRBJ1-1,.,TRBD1,TGTGCCAGCAGAGAAGACAGGGTGGTGACTGAAGCTTTCTTT,CASREDRVVTEAFF
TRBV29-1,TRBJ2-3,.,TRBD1,TGCAGCGTTGATCTGACAGGGACGCAGTATTTT,CSVDLTGTQYF
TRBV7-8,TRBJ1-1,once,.,TGTGCCAGCAGCTCGGACAGAAACACTGAAGCTTTCTTT,CASSSDRNTEAFF
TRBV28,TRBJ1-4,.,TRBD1,TGTGCCAGCAGTTCCTCAGGGGGAACTAATGAAAAACTGTTTTTT,CASSSSGGTNEKLFF
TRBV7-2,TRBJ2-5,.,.,TGTGCCAGCAGCTTGGGGACAGCGGGGGTACAAGAGACCCAGTACTTC,CASSLGTAGVQETQYF
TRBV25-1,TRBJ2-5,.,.,TGTGCCAGCAGTGCTCAGGGGATCGGGCAAGAGACCCAGTACTTC,CASSAQGIGQETQYF
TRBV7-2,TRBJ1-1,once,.,TGTGCCAGCAGACAGAATTTGAACACTGAAGCTTTCTTT,CASRQNLNTEAFF
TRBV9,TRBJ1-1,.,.,TGTGCCAGCAGCGTATGGTCCCGACAGACGAACACTGAAGCTTTCTTT,CASSVWSRQTNTEAFF
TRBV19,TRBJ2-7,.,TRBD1,TGTGCCAGTTCTAGGACCCGGACAGGACGCTACGAGCAGTACTTC,CASSRTRTGRYEQYF
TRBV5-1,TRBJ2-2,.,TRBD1,TGCGCCAGCAGCTTGGAGGGGACAGGGATGGTGTTTTTT,CASSLEGTGMVFF
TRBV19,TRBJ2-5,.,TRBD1,TGTGCCAGTAGTATAGGTCGACAGGGTGCCGGGGAGACCCAGTACTTC,CASSIGRQGAGETQYF
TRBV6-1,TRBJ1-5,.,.,TGTGCCAGCTCTCGCAACAGGGACAGCAATCAGCCCCAGCATTTT,CASSRNRDSNQPQHF
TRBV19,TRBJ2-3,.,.,TGTGCCAGTAGTATAGCGGGGCAGGGGTGGACAGATACGCAGTATTTT,CASSIAGQGWTDTQYF
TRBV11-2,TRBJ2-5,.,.,TGTGCCAGCAGCTTATTGTCCCGGGACACGGGCATGGAGACCCAGTACTTC,CASSLLSRDTGMETQYF
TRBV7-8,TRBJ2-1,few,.,TGTGCCAGCAGCTTAAGGGGCAGGTTCAATGAGCAGTTCTTC,CASSLRGRFNEQFF
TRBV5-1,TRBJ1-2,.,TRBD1,TGCGCCAGCAGCGCCGACAGGGTGCATGGCTACACCTTC,CASSADRVHGYTF
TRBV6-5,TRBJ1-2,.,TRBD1,TGTGCCAGCAGGTCCGGGACAGAATTCCACGGAGGCTACACCTTC,CASRSGTEFHGGYTF
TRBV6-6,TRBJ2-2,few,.,TGTGCCAGCACCTCCAGCGTCGGGGAGCTGTTTTTT,CASTSSVGELFF
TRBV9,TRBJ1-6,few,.,TGTGCCAGCAGCGCTTCAGGGGAGGGATATAATTCACCCCTCCACTTT,CASSASGEGYNSPLHF